These 19 T cell receptor beta chains were sequenced from one sample in a study of tumor and adjacent non-tumor tissue in lung cancer. TCRbeta libraries were built with three rounds of nested PCR, modified from ARM-PCR. TCRdb recomputed calls from the multiplex PCR reads with MiXCR, one row per CDR3 protein. The profile shows fewer than 100,000 distinct CDR3 sequences, 72% of them singletons. No cell sorting was done before RNA was extracted from the tissue. Source material: lung tumor tissue. These receptors came from a woman in her 40s with non-small cell lung cancer.

This clonotype was recorded only once. The rearrangement links TRBV11-3 to TRBJ1-5; a weak D match, TRBD1 (6 bases). The J call is in doubt because the DNA end fits TRBJ2-3 better. There are 14 residues in the CDR3. Germline CDR1 reads SGHNT; CDR2 reads YENEEA. The CDR3 nucleotides read TGTGCCAGCAGTTTTACACAGGGTGGTCGGGCCCAGTATTTT. As protein: CASSFTQGGRAQYF.

About this clonotype: An end of the junction differs from the germline gene, which may be a read error. The rearrangement joins TRBV4-1 to TRBJ2-5; D may correspond to TRBD1 or TRBD2 (5 bases each). CDR1 MGHRA and CDR2 YSYEKL come from the germline V gene. The CDR3 has 13 amino acids. The CDR3 nucleotides read TGCGCCAACAGCCCGGGGCCGGAGGAGACCCAGTACTTC. It is translated as CANSPGPEETQYF.

On this clonotype itself: The junction departs from germline at one end; a sequencing error may be responsible. The V gene is TRBV6-5, the J gene TRBJ2-2; D may match TRBD1 or TRBD2 (5 bases each). The CDR3 length is 13 residues. The germline V gene encodes CDR1 MNHEY and CDR2 SVGAGI. Here the CDR3 reads CASSYIGAGELFF. CDR3 nucleotides: TGTGCCAGCAGTTACATCGGGGCCGGGGAGTTGTTTTTT.

The sample holds many counts of this clonotype. This chain connects TRBV30 to TRBJ1-3; 8 bases are a match to TRBD1. CDR1 and CDR2 from the germline V gene are GTSNPN and SVGIG (reference sequence). V lost 2 bases and J lost 4; bases outside the gene matches: 7. This CDR3 has 15 residues. DNA of the CDR3: TGTGCCTGGAGTATAAGGACAGGGCCCGGAAACACCATATATTTT. Residues: CAWSIRTGPGNTIYF.

In the case of this clonotype: This may stem from a read error, because a much larger clone lies one nucleotide away. The gene calls are TRBV6-5 and TRBJ1-3; the D gene is possibly TRBD1 (5 bases). CDR1 and CDR2 (germline): MNHEY, SVGAGI. Trimming cost V 5 bases and J 9 bases, with 11 bases left between them. The CDR3 consists of 12 residues. CDR3 in DNA: TGTGCCAGCAGTCACGACAGAAGCACCATATATTTT. It translates to CASSHDRSTIYF.

This clonotype was detected many times. The rearrangement uses TRBV10-3 and TRBJ2-1, with TRBD1 identical over 7 bases. Germline CDR1 and CDR2: ENHRY and SYGVKD. This CDR3 has 14 amino acids. Trimming cost V 5 bases and J 9 bases; bases outside gene matches: 10. CDR3 nucleotides: TGTGCCATCAGTCCTCAGGGGGATTCGTCTGAGCAGTTCTTC. It yields the protein CAISPQGDSSEQFF.

This clonotype was observed a single time. Likely a read error: the CDR3 ends without its conserved phenylalanine or tryptophan. The V call is TRBV12-3 or TRBV12-4, the J call TRBJ2-5; possibly TRBD2 for D (6 bases). The CDR3 is 14 amino acids. The CDR3 sequence is CASRTGLHQETQYL. The CDR3 DNA sequence: TGTGCCAGCAGGACGGGACTGCATCAAGAGACGCAGTACTTA.

In this sample, this clonotype turned up a few times. This clone may be a read error of a much larger clone one base away. The genes are TRBV20-1 and TRBJ1-3; 7 bases are shared with TRBD1. The ends lost 5 bases at V and 0 bases at J; junction bases unmatched: 4. Germline V lookup: CDR1 DFQATT, CDR2 SNEGSKA (reference sequence). The CDR3 is 14 amino acids. This chain's CDR3 is CSAQDRNSGNTIYF. The CDR3 coding sequence is TGCAGTGCTCAGGACAGGAACTCTGGAAACACCATATATTTT.

The table lists this clonotype with a count of one. One end of the junction fails to match germline, which may point to a read error. CDR3 protein: CASSNHGGGTDTQYF. The CDR3 DNA follows: TGTGCCAGCTCCAATCATGGCGGAGGGACAGACACGCAGTATTTT. The V gene is TRBV7-9, the J gene TRBJ2-3, with a tentative D call TRBD1 (7 bases). Germline lookup yields CDR1 SEHNR and CDR2 FQNEAQ (reference sequence). CDR3 length: 15 amino acids.

This clonotype was observed a single time. Being one base from a much bigger clone, this may be a read error. The chain links TRBV14 to TRBJ2-1, with 7 bases aligning to TRBD1. This CDR3 region has 16 residues. Germline assignment: CDR1 SGHDN and CDR2 FVKESK. The CDR3 DNA follows: TGTGCCAGCAGCCGGGGGTTGACAGGGAACATCGATGAGCACTTCTTC. Its translation is CASSRGLTGNIDEHFF.

This rearrangement joins TRBV6-6 to TRBJ1-1; D not resolved. Germline assignment: CDR1 MNHNY and CDR2 SVGAGI (reference sequence). This CDR3 region has 12 residues. CDR3 coding DNA: TGTGCGGGCCGAGTTACGTCCGCTGAAGCTTTCTTT. It translates to CAGRVTSAEAFF.

This chain uses TRBV5-1 with TRBJ1-1; D unclear. CDR1 SGHRS and CDR2 YFSETQ come from the germline V gene. The length of the CDR3 is 14 residues. V dropped 6 bases and J dropped 1 base, with 13 bases sitting between them. The CDR3 loop reads CASIGSAGNTEAFF. The CDR3 DNA reads TGCGCCAGCATTGGCAGCGCGGGGAACACTGAAGCTTTCTTT.

The V and J genes are TRBV11-2 and TRBJ1-1, with D perhaps TRBD1 (5 bases). The CDR3 is 15 amino acids. V lost 2 bases and J 4 bases, leaving 14 bases between the germline ends. Germline-derived CDR1 and CDR2 are SGHAT and FQNNGV. The CDR3: CASSLHSGGVTEAFF. The CDR3 DNA is TGTGCCAGCAGCTTACACTCGGGGGGGGTCACTGAAGCTTTCTTT.

This clonotype is medium-sized in the sample. DNA for the CDR3: TGTGCCAGCAGTCTCAGGGAGGCCTACGAGCAGTACTTC. Translated: CASSLREAYEQYF. J is TRBJ2-7 and V is TRBV12-3 or TRBV12-4; possibly TRBD2 for D (6 bases). The V end was cut by 5 bases, the J end by 2 bases, with 10 bases between. This CDR3 spans 13 amino acids.

In the case of this clonotype: The final CDR3 position lacks the conserved phenylalanine or tryptophan, pointing to a likely read error. The CDR3 loop is CASSQMRGSGTGELFY. The CDR3 region has the DNA TGTGCTAGCAGCCAAATGAGAGGGTCGGGCACCGGGGAGCTGTTTTAT. This chain uses TRBV4-2 with TRBJ2-2; TRBD2 might be the D (5 bases). Germline lookup yields CDR1 LGHNA and CDR2 YNFKEQ. CDR3 size: 16 residues.

Details on this clonotype: The junction shows a germline mismatch at one end, possibly a read error. The genes are TRBV29-1 and TRBJ2-2, with D maybe TRBD2 (6 bases). The CDR3 spans 16 residues. Germline lookup yields CDR1 SQVTM and CDR2 ANQGSEA. The CDR3 protein is CSVTGSMGVSGGELFF. CDR3 bases: TGCAGCGTTACTGGCTCTATGGGGGTGTCCGGCGGGGAGCTGTTTTTC.

Comment on this clonotype: With a much larger clone just one base away, this may be a read error. The V and J genes are TRBV20-1 and TRBJ1-1; D perhaps matches TRBD1 (6 bases). Germline CDR1 DFQATT, CDR2 SNEGSKA (reference sequence). The CDR3 has 12 amino acids. This CDR3 reads CGAREGEDEAFF. CDR3 nucleotides: TGCGGTGCTAGAGAGGGGGAGGATGAAGCTTTCTTT.

This clonotype was seen a few times. The junction does not match germline at one end; this may be a read error. V is TRBV11-1 and J is TRBJ2-1, with a weak D call TRBD1 (5 bases). Germline V gene sequence: CDR1 SGHAT, CDR2 FQDESV (reference sequence). The CDR3 has 13 amino acids. CDR3 in DNA: TGTGCCAGCACCCTGAGACAGTACAATGAGCAATTCTTC. This translates into CASTLRQYNEQFF.

Comments on this clonotype: This may stem from a read error, because a much larger clone lies one nucleotide away. The gene calls are TRBV19 and TRBJ1-1; possible D gene TRBD1, 6 bases. CDR1 LNHDA and CDR2 SQIVND come from the germline V gene (reference sequence). Trimming took off 8 bases at V and 7 bases at J, with 14 bases between the two ends. The CDR3 has 12 amino acids. CDR3 residues: CASYRAVGEAFF. For the CDR3, the DNA is TGTGCCAGTTACAGGGCGGTCGGTGAAGCTTTCTTT.